The rows below give T cell receptor beta chains drawn from one sample of a study of T cells after yellow fever vaccination. Using its own MiXCR run on the 5' RACE reads, TCRdb lists one record per CDR3 protein. The sample gives 300,000 to 350,000 distinct CDR3 sequences, about 4% of which show up once; about 24% is in the top ten. This specimen was PBMCs, taken 5 days after the yellow fever booster vaccination. The receptors here all came from a man between 18 and 29 years old who received the YFV17D yellow fever vaccine. Each CDR3 is given with its conserved first and last residue. D genes are given only for firm matches. Clone sizes are given selectively: once, few, many, or a class where the clone is expanded.

>TRBD2|TRBV20-1|-|TRBJ2-2
TGCAGTGCATTACTAGCGGGGGACAACACCGGGGAGCTGTTTTTT
CSALLAGDNTGELFF
>-|TRBV6-1|many|TRBJ2-1
TGTGCCAGCAGACTCGGGTCGGGACGGGGGAACAATGAGCAGTTCTTC
CASRLGSGRGNNEQFF
>TRBD2|TRBV6-5|few|TRBJ2-7
TGTGCCAGCAGTCCGAGAGGGACTAGCGGGGGGAGCTCCTACGAGCAGTACTTC
CASSPRGTSGGSSYEQYF
>-|TRBV10-2|-|TRBJ1-4
TGCGCCAGCAGTGACCCCGGAGGGGGAAATGAAAAACTGTTTTTT
CASSDPGGGNEKLFF
>-|TRBV18|-|TRBJ2-5
TGTGCCAGCCTCAGGGAGCAAGAGACCCAGTACTTC
CASLREQETQYF
>TRBD2|TRBV5-6|many|TRBJ2-5
TGTGCCAGCAGCCGTCGACTAGCGGGGGCCCAAGAGACCCAGTACTTC
CASSRRLAGAQETQYF
>-|TRBV2|-|TRBJ2-5
TGTGCCAGGGCGGAGGGGGAGACCCAGTACTTC
CARAEGETQYF
>-|TRBV12-3/TRBV12-4|many|TRBJ1-5
TGTGCCAGCAGTTTGGTCAAGGACGGCTTTAGCAATCAGCCCCAGCATTTT
CASSLVKDGFSNQPQHF
>-|TRBV5-1|-|TRBJ1-1
TGCGCCAGCAGCAAAGACGGACGGCAAATGTCGAACACTGAAGCTTTCTTT
CASSKDGRQMSNTEAFF
>TRBD2|TRBV27|-|TRBJ2-5
TGTGCCAGCAGTCCCCTTCCAGCGGGGGCCCAAGAGACCCAGTACTTC
CASSPLPAGAQETQYF
>-|TRBV7-2|-|TRBJ2-3
TGTGCCAGCAGCTTAGTTAGGACTGGCACAGATACGCAGTATTTT
CASSLVRTGTDTQYF
>-|TRBV2|few|TRBJ1-5
TGTGCCAGCAGAAAAATTGCGGGGGAGAATCAGCCCCAGCATTTT
CASRKIAGENQPQHF
>-|TRBV18|few|TRBJ2-7
TGTGCCAGCTCACCGAGAACTAGGGATACTTACGAGCAGTACTTC
CASSPRTRDTYEQYF
>-|TRBV29-1|-|TRBJ2-1
TGCAGCGTTTCTTACTATGAGCAGTTCTTC
CSVSYYEQFF
>-|TRBV7-9|-|TRBJ1-4
TGTGCCAGCAGTTTTGCCCCTGCAACTAATGAAAAACTGTTTTTT
CASSFAPATNEKLFF
>-|TRBV19|-|TRBJ2-6
TGTGCCAGTAGTAGCCGCCCCCGGACAGCCTCTGGGGCCAACGTCCTGACTTTC
CASSSRPRTASGANVLTF
>TRBD2|TRBV5-8|many|TRBJ2-5
TGTGCCAGCAGCTCGGGACTAGCGGGGGGATTACAAGAGACCCAGTACTTC
CASSSGLAGGLQETQYF
>-|TRBV5-5|few|TRBJ2-7
TGTGCCAGCAGCCCGACAGACTACGAGCAGTACTTC
CASSPTDYEQYF
>-|TRBV4-2|-|TRBJ1-6
TGTGCCAGCAGCCAAGCCAGGGGCTCCTATAATTCACCCCTCCACTTT
CASSQARGSYNSPLHF
>-|TRBV6-2/TRBV6-3|-|TRBJ1-5
TGTGCCAGCAGTTACCCGACGGAGTATAGCAATCAGCCCCAGCATTTT
CASSYPTEYSNQPQHF
>-|TRBV5-1|-|TRBJ2-5
TGCGCCAGCAGCTTGGCCATATGGACAGAAGAGACCCAGTACTTC
CASSLAIWTEETQYF
>TRBD1|TRBV28|many|TRBJ1-2
TGTGCCAGCAGTTATGACAGGGGGCTATTGGGCTACACCTTC
CASSYDRGLLGYTF
>-|TRBV12-3/TRBV12-4|few|TRBJ1-2
TGTGCCAGCAGTTTAGGGGAGGATAGGTATGGCTACACCTTC
CASSLGEDRYGYTF
>TRBD2|TRBV9|many|TRBJ2-5
TGTGCCAGCAGCGTAGCTTCTCTAGCGGGGGGCCTCGGAGAGACCCAGTACTTC
CASSVASLAGGLGETQYF
>TRBD2|TRBV7-2|few|TRBJ2-2
TGTGCCAGCAGCTTCGGACTAGACACCGGGGAGCTGTTTTTT
CASSFGLDTGELFF
>-|TRBV19|-|TRBJ1-5
TGTGCCAGTAGGCCCCCGGGGCCCGAATATCAGCCCCAGCATTTT
CASRPPGPEYQPQHF
>-|TRBV7-2|many|TRBJ1-2
TGTGCCAGCAGCCCCCGAGGGCAGCTCGGCTACACCTTC
CASSPRGQLGYTF
>-|TRBV9|-|TRBJ2-3
TGTGCCAGCAGCGTATCAGGCCTAGCGAACACAGATACGCAGTATTTT
CASSVSGLANTDTQYF
>TRBD1|TRBV20-1|-|TRBJ1-5
TGCAGTGCTGCACAGGGGGCTTATCAGCCCCAGCATTTT
CSAAQGAYQPQHF
>-|TRBV18|-|TRBJ2-7
TGTGCCAGCTCACCATGGCCAGGGTCCTACGAGCAGTACTTC
CASSPWPGSYEQYF
>-|TRBV12-3/TRBV12-4|-|TRBJ1-1
TGTGCCAGCAGTTTTGAAGGGAATAAAGCTTTCTTT
CASSFEGNKAFF
>-|TRBV6-5|many|TRBJ1-2
TGTGCCAGCAGTTACGGGGGGGCGGGGACCTATGGCTACACCTTC
CASSYGGAGTYGYTF
>TRBD1|TRBV20-1|-|TRBJ1-6
TGCAGTGCTCAAATCCCGGGACAGTCTCAAAATTCACCCCTCCACTTT
CSAQIPGQSQNSPLHF
>-|TRBV29-1|-|TRBJ2-1
TGCAGCGTTACGGGACGCCTGAGCTACAATGAGCAGTTCTTC
CSVTGRLSYNEQFF
>TRBD1|TRBV20-1|many|TRBJ2-5
TGCAGTGCTAGGAGCCCGGACAGGGGTCGGGAGACCCAGTACTTC
CSARSPDRGRETQYF
>TRBD1|TRBV12-3/TRBV12-4|-|TRBJ1-1
TGTGCCAGCGCCTTGACTCGAACAGGGGGTCGGCCTGAAGCTTTCTTT
CASALTRTGGRPEAFF
>-|TRBV19|-|TRBJ1-1
TGTGCCAGTAGTGGAGGGAGCCCGAACACTGAAGCTTTCTTT
CASSGGSPNTEAFF